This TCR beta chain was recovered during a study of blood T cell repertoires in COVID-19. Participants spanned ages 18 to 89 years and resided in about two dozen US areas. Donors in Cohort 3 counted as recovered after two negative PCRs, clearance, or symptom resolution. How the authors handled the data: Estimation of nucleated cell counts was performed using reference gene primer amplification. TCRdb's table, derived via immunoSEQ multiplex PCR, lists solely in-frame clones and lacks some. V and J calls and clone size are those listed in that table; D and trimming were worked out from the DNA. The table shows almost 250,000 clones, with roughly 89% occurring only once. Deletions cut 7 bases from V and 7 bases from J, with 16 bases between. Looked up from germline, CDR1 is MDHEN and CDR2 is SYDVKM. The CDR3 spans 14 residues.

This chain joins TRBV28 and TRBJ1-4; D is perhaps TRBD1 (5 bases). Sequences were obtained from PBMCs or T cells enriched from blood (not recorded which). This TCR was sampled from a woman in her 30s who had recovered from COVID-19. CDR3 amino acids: CASKMGGSGEKLFF. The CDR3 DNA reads TGTGCCAGCAAGATGGGGGGATCAGGTGAAAAACTGTTTTTT.